The next 25 T cell receptor beta chains were all read from a single sample in a study of blood T cell repertoires in COVID-19. Only in-frame clones appear in the TCRdb table, and some are missing; sequencing was by immunoSEQ multiplex PCR. The sample carries 450,000 or so clones, about nine tenths recorded once. Sample: peripheral blood. Receptor source: a woman aged 35 to 49 with COVID-19, enrolled during active disease.

This clone showed up just once. This sequence joins TRBV10-3 and TRBJ2-1, with TRBD1 identical over 12 bases. CDR3 length: 15 residues. V gave up 6 bases and J gave up 4 bases; unmatched junction bases: 4. Germline V gene data show CDR1 as ENHRY and CDR2 as SYGVKD. For the CDR3, the DNA is TGTGCCATCAGGGGGACAGGGGGCGAATACAATGAGCAGTTCTTC. It codes for CAIRGTGGEYNEQFF.

The chain combines TRBV11-3 with TRBJ2-7; TRBD2 aligns across 7 bases. This CDR3 is 15 amino acids long. The J segment lost 3 bases and the V segment lost 6 bases, leaving 11 bases of the junction unmatched. Germline CDR1 reads SGHNT; CDR2 reads YENEEA. CDR3 bases: TGTGCCAGCAGTCCGGGAGGACTGACCGACTACGAGCAGTACTTC. This codes for CASSPGGLTDYEQYF.

The rearrangement links TRBV7-9 to TRBJ2-1; possible D gene TRBD2, 6 bases. The CDR3 sequence is 16 residues long. Germline V CDR1 and CDR2: SEHNR, FQNEAQ (reference sequence). V lost 4 bases to trimming and J lost 2 bases, with 15 bases between them. CDR3 DNA sequence: TGTGCCAGCAGCTCCCGGGGGTGGTCAGCCTACAATGAGCAGTTCTTC. As protein: CASSSRGWSAYNEQFF.

V is TRBV15 and J is TRBJ2-1; 15 bases are shared with TRBD2. The CDR3 contains 14 residues. J gave up 7 bases and V 8 bases, and 3 bases lay outside the gene matches. CDR1 and CDR2 from the germline V gene are LNHNV and YYDKDF (reference sequence). As DNA, the CDR3 is TGTGCCACCCTCGGACTAGCGGGGGGGAATGAGCAGTTCTTC. Translated: CATLGLAGGNEQFF. Full variable domain (missing parts from reference TRBV15 and TRBJ2-1): DAMVIQNPRYQVTQFGKPVTLSCSQTLNHNVMYWYQQKSSQAPKLLFHYYDKDFNNEADTPDNFQSRRPNTSFCFLDIRSPGLGDTAMYLCATLGLAGGNEQFFGPGTRLTVL.

This chain links TRBV28 with TRBJ1-2, with 9 bases lining up with TRBD1. Germline CDR1 reads MDHEN; CDR2 reads SYDVKM. With 7 bases clipped from V and 2 bases from J, the junction kept 2 bases outside the gene matches. CDR3 length: 13 residues. This CDR3 is CASKTGGNYGYTF. The CDR3, as DNA: TGTGCCAGCAAGACAGGGGGGAACTATGGCTACACCTTC.

V gene TRBV21-1 combines with J gene TRBJ2-1; the DNA was not compared with TRBD1, the D call given in the table. TRBV21-1 is an annotated pseudogene. The CDR3 runs to 20 residues. CDR3 sequence: CASSKVKESGGTGEFNEQFF. CDR3 bases: TGTGCCAGCAGCAAAGTTAAAGAGTCAGGCGGGACAGGGGAATTCAATGAGCAGTTCTTC.

The chain recombines TRBV7-2 with TRBJ2-1; 7 bases map to TRBD1. The germline V gene has CDR1 SGHTA and CDR2 FQGNSA. Trimming cost V 3 bases and J 3 bases; bases outside gene matches: 5. The CDR3 extends over 15 amino acids. The CDR3 DNA is TGTGCCAGCAGCTTCCAGACAGGGAACTACAATGAGCAGTTCTTC. Its protein product is CASSFQTGNYNEQFF.

This chain uses TRBV27 with TRBJ2-7; a possible D gene is TRBD1 (6 bases). The germline CDR1 and CDR2 sequences are MNHEY and SMNVEV (reference sequence). V was trimmed by 8 bases and J by 7 bases, leaving 12 bases between them. The CDR3 consists of 11 residues. This CDR3 is CASGLGGEQYF. DNA for the CDR3: TGTGCCAGCGGCTTAGGGGGTGAGCAGTACTTC.

This clone was seen a few times. This rearrangement joins TRBV19 to TRBJ1-1, with 8 nucleotides matching TRBD1. Trimming cost V 7 bases and J 5 bases; bases outside gene matches: 12. The germline gives CDR1 LNHDA, CDR2 SQIVND (reference sequence). The CDR3 covers 15 residues. This CDR3 is CASNDAGGPRTEAFF. In nucleotides, the CDR3 is TGTGCCAGTAATGATGCAGGGGGCCCAAGGACTGAAGCTTTCTTT.

The V gene is TRBV6-5, the J gene TRBJ1-1; no clear D. V lost 7 bases, J lost 4 bases, and 16 bases lay in between. The CDR3 is made up of 14 amino acids. Germline loops: CDR1 MNHEY, CDR2 SVGAGI. As DNA, the CDR3 is TGTGCCAGCACCAAACCGGGATTTGGCACTGAAGCTTTCTTT. It yields the protein CASTKPGFGTEAFF.

The sample holds one count of this clone. An end of the junction does not agree with germline; a read error may underlie this. The chain combines TRBV7-2 with TRBJ2-5, with 10 positions matching TRBD1. The CDR3 has 18 residues. Germline V lookup: CDR1 SGHTA, CDR2 FQGNSA. CDR3 sequence reads: CASSLGSYGTGAQETQYF. CDR3 coding DNA: TGTGCCAGCAGTTTAGGCAGCTATGGGACAGGGGCCCAAGAGACCCAGTACTTC.

This sequence joins TRBV29-1 and TRBJ1-5, with D possibly being TRBD1 (5 bases). The CDR3 loop spans 14 amino acids. V lost 4 bases, J lost 4 bases, and 14 bases lay in between. CDR1 and CDR2 (germline): SQVTM, ANQGSEA. CDR3 loop: CSVVVAGLNQPQHF. The CDR3 DNA reads TGCAGCGTTGTAGTGGCAGGGTTAAATCAGCCCCAGCATTTT.

This rearrangement joins TRBV5-1 to TRBJ1-1, with 10 positions matching TRBD1. This CDR3 region has 13 residues. CDR1 and CDR2 from the germline V gene are SGHRS and YFSETQ. V dropped 5 bases and J dropped 8; count of bases not matched to a gene: 6. The DNA of the CDR3 is TGCGCCAGCAGTGCCGGGACAGGGGCCGAAGCTTTCTTT. Its translation: CASSAGTGAEAFF.

This clone was counted a single time. The gene calls are TRBV29-1 and TRBJ1-3; 7 bases are a match to TRBD1. Germline values: CDR1 SQVTM, CDR2 ANQGSEA. This CDR3 has 12 amino acids. V trimming: 7 bases; J trimming: 4 bases; junction bases outside the gene matches: 4. The CDR3 DNA is TGCAGCGCCTGGACAGGAGGAAACACCATATATTTT. Amino acids: CSAWTGGNTIYF.

The chain joins TRBV15 to TRBJ1-6; tentatively, D is TRBD1 (6 bases). The CDR3 length is 17 residues. Deletions cut 3 bases from V and 13 bases from J, with 25 bases between. Germline V CDR1 and CDR2: LNHNV, YYDKDF (reference sequence). The CDR3 sequence: CATSSVFLTGLGHPLHF. Here the CDR3 DNA reads TGTGCCACCAGCAGCGTCTTCCTGACAGGACTCGGACACCCCCTCCACTTT.

The V gene is TRBV27, the J gene TRBJ2-1; 9 bases fit TRBD2. CDR1 and CDR2 (germline): MNHEY, SMNVEV (reference sequence). V lost 0 bases to trimming and J lost 1 base; unmatched junction nucleotides: 1. The CDR3 extends over 16 amino acids. The CDR3 loop is CASSLSSGSSYNEQFF. DNA of the CDR3: TGTGCCAGCAGTTTATCTAGCGGGAGTTCCTACAATGAGCAGTTCTTC.

The gene calls are TRBV19 and TRBJ2-3; a weak D match, TRBD2 (6 bases). The CDR3 sequence is 19 residues long. V was shortened by 2 bases and J by 0 bases, with 21 bases between the two germline ends. Germline CDR1 reads LNHDA; CDR2 reads SQIVND (reference sequence). DNA of the CDR3: TGTGCCAGTAGTATACCAGCTCTCCGGGGAGGTAAAAGCACAGATACGCAGTATTTT. Protein: CASSIPALRGGKSTDTQYF.

This sequence joins TRBV28 and TRBJ1-2; the D is unclear. Germline V gives CDR1 MDHEN, CDR2 SYDVKM. The CDR3 totals 14 residues. Trimming took off 7 bases at V and 1 base at J, with 13 bases between the two ends. CDR3 residues: CASTKGGRNYGYTF. For the CDR3, the DNA is TGTGCCAGCACCAAGGGAGGGCGTAACTATGGCTACACCTTC.

V is TRBV21-1 and J is TRBJ2-3; the DNA was not compared with TRBD2, the D call given in the table. TRBV21-1 is labeled a pseudogene. The CDR3 spans 13 residues. The CDR3 protein is CASRTGGADTQYF. DNA for the CDR3: TGTGCCAGTCGAACGGGAGGAGCAGATACGCAGTATTTT.

V gene TRBV7-9 combines with J gene TRBJ1-5, with a possible D match to TRBD1 (6 bases). This CDR3 has 15 amino acids. V shed 2 bases and J shed 4 bases, with 12 bases lying between them. Germline CDR1 SEHNR, CDR2 FQNEAQ (reference sequence). CDR3 in amino acids: CASSLYGGRNQPQHF. The CDR3 DNA reads as TGTGCCAGCAGCTTATATGGGGGCCGGAATCAGCCCCAGCATTTT.

This chain uses TRBV5-1 with TRBJ2-6; TRBD1 might be the D (6 bases). Germline assignment: CDR1 SGHRS and CDR2 YFSETQ. The length of the CDR3 is 16 residues. Trimming took off 7 bases at V and 0 bases at J, with 14 bases between the two ends. For the CDR3, the DNA is TGCGCCAGCCATAACTACAGGGACTCTGGGGCCAACGTCCTGACTTTC. Amino acid sequence: CASHNYRDSGANVLTF. Full variable domain (missing parts from reference TRBV5-1 and TRBJ2-6): KAGVTQTPRYLIKTRGQQVTLSCSPISGHRSVSWYQQTPGQGLQFLFEYFSETQRNKGNFPGRFSGRQFSNSRSEMNVSTLELGDSALYLCASHNYRDSGANVLTFGAGSRLTVL.

The V gene is TRBV27, the J gene TRBJ2-5, with 8 bases identical to TRBD2. The trim removed 5 bases at V and 4 bases at J, leaving 12 bases unmatched. Germline V CDR1 and CDR2: MNHEY, SMNVEV (reference sequence). The CDR3 runs to 16 residues. The CDR3 nucleotides are TGTGCCAGCAGTCCACTCCCCCGGGGGGGCCGAGAGACCCAGTACTTC. It specifies CASSPLPRGGRETQYF.

In DNA, the CDR3 is TGTGCCAGCAGCCCCGGGGGGACAGGGTATTCCAATGAGCAGTTCTTC. This encodes CASSPGGTGYSNEQFF. This sequence joins TRBV11-3 and TRBJ2-1; 9 nucleotides line up with TRBD1. This CDR3 has 16 amino acids. Germline V CDR1 and CDR2: SGHNT, YENEEA. The V gene end was trimmed by 5 bases and the J gene end by 6 bases; junction bases not matched to a gene: 11. Filled out from reference TRBV11-3 and TRBJ2-1, the complete variable domain reads EAGVVQSPRYKIIEKKQPVAFWCNPISGHNTLYWYLQNLGQGPELLIRYENEEAVDDSQLPKDRFSAERLKGVDSTLKIQPAELGDSAVYLCASSPGGTGYSNEQFFGPGTRLTVL.

The rearrangement uses TRBV7-2 and TRBJ2-3; TRBD2 aligns across 7 bases. Germline values: CDR1 SGHTA, CDR2 FQGNSA. With V trimmed by 3 bases and J by 0 bases, 3 bases remained unmatched. The CDR3 sequence is 15 residues long. DNA for the CDR3: TGTGCCAGCAGCTTCTCGGGAGGAAGCACAGATACGCAGTATTTT. Its translation is CASSFSGGSTDTQYF.

J is TRBJ1-1 and V is TRBV27; TRBD1 is a possible D gene (5 bases). Trimming cost V 2 bases and J 1 base, with 14 bases left between them. The CDR3 is made up of 16 amino acids. Per germline, CDR1 MNHEY and CDR2 SMNVEV (reference sequence). CDR3 nucleotides: TGTGCCAGCAGTTTAGCCAACGGACATCCGAACACTGAAGCTTTCTTT. Protein product: CASSLANGHPNTEAFF.